The 8 T cell receptor beta chains in this list originate from one sample, sequenced in a study of neurological immune-mediated disorders. TCRdb itself ran the 5' RACE reads through MiXCR, one entry per CDR3 protein. Altogether 55,000 to 70,000 distinct CDR3 sequences are present, about 4% being singletons, with the ten largest covering 1% to 1.5%. The sample was PBMCs. These receptor sequences come from a man aged 25-45 years with multiple sclerosis.

This clonotype was detected ten times or more. This chain links TRBV12-3 or TRBV12-4 with TRBJ1-5, with D possibly being TRBD1 (5 bases). V lost 1 base to trimming and J lost 4 bases, with 11 bases between them. CDR3 size: 15 residues. The CDR3 loop is CASSLVGAGNQPQHF. The CDR3 nucleotides read TGTGCCAGCAGTTTAGTAGGGGCAGGAAATCAGCCCCAGCATTTT.

This clonotype was counted many times. The chain links TRBV3-1 to TRBJ2-2; TRBD2 matches at 7 bases. J gave up 6 bases and V 0 bases, and 10 bases lay outside the gene matches. The CDR3 loop spans 17 amino acids. Germline CDR1 is LGHDT and CDR2 is YNNKEL (reference sequence). As DNA, the CDR3 is TGTGCCAGCAGCCAAGATTATGGCCAGGGAGGGGCCGGGGAGCTGTTTTTT. Translating it yields CASSQDYGQGGAGELFF.

This clonotype was counted at least ten times. This sequence joins TRBV4-1 and TRBJ2-1; 12 nucleotides align to TRBD2. The CDR3 length is 18 residues. Germline V lookup: CDR1 MGHRA, CDR2 YSYEKL. V lost 4 bases to trimming and J lost 9 bases; unmatched junction nucleotides: 16. Here the CDR3 reads CASSLQSAETSGGGEQFF. CDR3 bases: TGCGCCAGCAGCCTACAATCCGCCGAGACTAGCGGGGGAGGTGAGCAGTTCTTC.

In this sample, this clonotype turned up many times. The gene calls are TRBV3-1 and TRBJ2-6; 13 nucleotides match TRBD2. This CDR3 region has 18 residues. Looked up from germline, CDR1 is LGHDT and CDR2 is YNNKEL (reference sequence). Trimming at V came to 3 bases and at J to 4 bases, leaving 6 bases not matched to a gene. The CDR3 region has the DNA TGTGCCAGCAGCCACGGACTAGCGGGGGTCGCCGGGGCCAACGTCCTGACTTTC. Protein: CASSHGLAGVAGANVLTF.

This clonotype was observed many times. The rearrangement uses TRBV10-3 and TRBJ2-3; possible D gene TRBD2, 6 bases. The germline V gene has CDR1 ENHRY and CDR2 SYGVKD. The V end was cut by 0 bases, the J end by 2 bases, with 9 bases between. This CDR3 region has 15 residues. CDR3 nucleotide sequence: TGTGCCATCAGTGAGTCGGGGAGGTTCACAGATACGCAGTATTTT. Its translation is CAISESGRFTDTQYF.

This clonotype was seen at least ten times. This sequence joins TRBV27 and TRBJ1-4; D is unclear. CDR1 and CDR2 (germline): MNHEY, SMNVEV (reference sequence). The ends were cut back, 6 bases at V and 0 bases at J, with 11 bases in the middle. This CDR3 has 15 amino acids. In DNA form, the CDR3 reads TGTGCCAGCAGAACCCTCAGTGCAACTAATGAAAAACTGTTTTTT. Protein: CASRTLSATNEKLFF.

This clonotype has at least ten counts. One end of the junction varies from germline; a read error may be responsible. The chain recombines TRBV12-3 or TRBV12-4 with TRBJ1-6, with D possibly matching TRBD1 (5 bases). The CDR3 runs 15 residues. CDR3 in DNA: TGTGTCAGCAGGGACGGTGGTACCTATAATTCACCCCTCCACTTT. Residues: CVSRDGGTYNSPLHF.

This clonotype appeared many times. The chain joins TRBV7-2 to TRBJ1-1, with D possibly being TRBD1 (6 bases). Germline V gene data show CDR1 as SGHTA and CDR2 as FQGNSA. Trimming shortened V by 2 bases and J by 1 base, and 11 bases separated the two germline ends. The CDR3 loop spans 15 amino acids. The CDR3 here is CASSLRGGKNTEAFF. Here the CDR3 DNA reads TGTGCCAGCAGCTTAAGGGGGGGGAAGAACACTGAAGCTTTCTTT.